This T cell receptor beta chain comes out of a study of T cells in women clearing cervical HPV infection. Study at large: No precancer developed; the control's incident HPV16 infection cleared within 12 months. Controls gave blood once infection was undetectable; cases at lesion identification. Cases' blood sampling followed lesion detection by median approximately 150 days (90 to 200). Regarding the study as a whole: Associations may precede or follow infection; HPV-specific or memory T cells were not isolated.

Using immunoSEQ multiplex PCR, the repertoire was profiled, and TCRdb retains in-frame clones only, with some absent. The sample totals approximately 37,000 clones. To note about this clone: What it binds is not known. The CDR3 is cut off 3 residues early in the read; its end comes from the germline J gene.

The CDR3 spans 15 residues. Germline CDR1 is SGHVS and CDR2 is FNYEAQ. The chain recombines TRBV7-6 with TRBJ1-2; D is unresolved. The clonotype was recovered from a woman aged 18 to 75 with a cervical HPV16 infection that either progressed to CIN3+ or cleared (not recorded which). Sample: blood buffy coat. CDR3 in amino acids: CASSSIHDGLAGYTF. The part of the CDR3 DNA that was read is TGTGCCAGCAGCTCGATACACGACGGACTAGCGGGC.